This T cell receptor (beta chain) was profiled in a study of shared clonotypes between healthy human individuals. Whole-study findings and limits: Naive subsets generally exceeded memory subsets in estimated richness.

Every contributor of samples was a Caucasian grown-up residing in Nashville, Tennessee. For every subset, genomic DNA was evenly distributed across several immunoSEQ plates. The data were produced by immunoSEQ multiplex PCR, yet TCRdb's version contains in-frame clones alone and is incomplete. The sample lists roughly 2,300,000 clones, around 92% seen once, with 0.37% in the top ten. In this sample, this clone turned up once. The antigen is undetermined. From germline, CDR1 is SGHNT and CDR2 YYREEE (reference sequence). The CDR3 spans 13 residues. The V end lost 3 bases, the J end lost 9 bases, and 13 bases lay between the germline ends.

The sequence came from a man aged 18 to 29 in good health. Some clones in this sample may be carry-over from other donors' samples. The chain recombines TRBV5-4 with TRBJ2-1, with unresolved D. The sample comprised naive CD4+ T cells from PBMCs. Subset: CD45RA+ positively selected. The CDR3 here is CASSSPVGGEQFF. The CDR3 DNA follows: TGTGCCAGCAGCTCCCCCGTGGGCGGTGAGCAGTTCTTC. Combining the CDR3 with reference TRBV5-4 and TRBJ2-1 gives the whole variable domain ETGVTQSPTHLIKTRGQQVTLRCSSQSGHNTVSWYQQALGQGPQFIFQYYREEENGRGNFPPRFSGLQFPNYSSELNVNALELDDSALYLCASSSPVGGEQFFGPGTRLTVL.